This T cell receptor (beta chain) was recovered during a study of cytomegalovirus exposure and HLA in healthy donors (dated by TCRdb to 2015 to 2018). About the full investigation: In an earlier analysis of 550 to 750 of the donors, about 270 Gb of sequence data and 117 million unique TCR beta sequences from about 190 million T cells were reported. Roughly 310 gigabases of sequencing data and tens of millions of unique TCR sequences were included in an early release covering 550 to 650 HLA-typed donors. Of the 398 genotyped donors, 81% were placed in the genetic ancestry cluster associated with self-reported Caucasian donors. The study aimed to test whether signatures of past pathogen exposure could be identified by cataloging public T cell receptors. Using immunosequencing, the study profiled T cell repertoires from some 670 subjects and related those repertoires to cytomegalovirus serostatus. Along with the approximately 650-subject first cohort, a separate validation cohort of 120 different subjects was used. The study combined high-throughput TCR immunosequencing, statistical association of individual TCRs with disease status, and machine learning to predict cytomegalovirus infection status. To study patterns of TCR occurrence, a later analysis re-analyzed previously published TCR beta repertoires from several hundred donors and added high-resolution HLA genotyping. Rather than drawing on any new phenotypic data, the later analysis identified candidate immune exposures from TCR beta sequences and the way those sequences occurred across donors. An earlier analysis of around 580 of the donors used high-throughput TCR beta sequencing to judge whether each TCR beta V gene segment behaved as functional or pseudogenic. Donor age, sex, ethnicity and CMV serostatus were compiled together with the repertoire data. A later genetic analysis used genome-wide SNP genotypes for about 65% of the 666 donors, treating that subset as a discovery cohort. All discovery cohort repertoires had been generated on a single sequencing platform. HLA typing included class I and class II loci at four-digit resolution. Typing coverage differed by locus: A, B, C, DRB1 and DQB1 were typed in roughly 620-630 donors, DQA1 in 500 to 550, DPA1 in over 600, and DPB1 in just under 480. Roughly five DR-DQ haplotypes were treated as single units for association and clustering because of strong linkage in the cohort. Among a few hundred genotyped donors of the cohort, an average of approximately 240,000 unique TCR beta nucleotide sequences were sequenced per donor, roughly 18% of them non-productive.

The cohort was made up of approximately 670 healthy bone marrow donors. At the time of sampling, every cohort member was nominally healthy, though immune exposures that went unrecorded were likely present. The donor tested CMV seronegative and was one of the 352 seronegative cohort members. A peripheral blood sample was collected from each donor, and TCR beta sequencing was performed on peripheral blood mononuclear cells. The Qiagen DNeasy Blood Extraction Kit was used to extract genomic DNA from the blood cell samples. The library was built by means of the immunoSEQ multiplex PCR assay. A mixture of 60 forward primers for TCR Vbeta segments and 13 reverse primers for TCR Jbeta segments was used in the multiplex PCR. The CDR3 region of rearranged TCR beta genes was amplified from genomic DNA by a multiplex PCR assay. The amplified TCR beta libraries were sequenced on the Illumina HiSeq System as 87-base-pair reads. Per the source publication's procedure: In a later analysis, roughly 80 million unique TCR beta chains were counted across the roughly 670 repertoires, and roughly 9.9 million of these chains were shared by at least two donors. A nearest-neighbor algorithm error-corrected the raw reads and collapsed the reads into unique sequences, merging closely related sequences to remove PCR and sequencing errors. CDR3 sequences were aligned to IMGT reference sequences to assign V, D and J gene segments. Each retained sequence needed at least a six-nucleotide match to both a V gene segment and a J gene segment. A rearrangement counted as productive if the CDR3 had no stop codons and remained in frame with V and J, and every other rearrangement counted as non-productive. CDR3 was defined according to IMGT convention as the region running from the second conserved V-encoded cysteine to the conserved J-encoded phenylalanine. In an earlier analysis of approximately 590 of the donors, sequences lacking an unambiguous match to a single V gene segment were excluded. In an earlier analysis of several hundred of the donors, V segments were called functional above 56.7% productive rearrangements and were called segregating when the between-donor standard deviation exceeded 5%. A statistical classification framework was built to diagnose cytomegalovirus status from the catalog of TCR beta chain sequences. V and J gene assignment, in a later analysis, came from comparing TCR nucleotide sequences with IMGT/GENE-DB human TR gene sequences. Using the TCRdist pipeline, a later analysis assigned CDR3 sequences along with most-parsimonious VDJ recombination scenarios. In a later analysis, each TCR beta chain was defined by its CDR3 amino acid sequence together with its V-gene family, and reads without a unique V-gene family were excluded. As a way to deal with suspected cross-contamination and a sequencing artifact, a later analysis dropped hundreds of nucleotide sequences that were highly shared and had low generation probability. In a later analysis, a clonal expansion index was calculated for each public chain from normalized within-repertoire ranks of inferred template counts. A later analysis computed generation probabilities with a VDJ recombination model fitted to out-of-frame rearrangements, and checked the results against IGoR. In a later analysis, TCR-TCR, TCR-HLA and TCR-CMV co-occurrence was scored with hypergeometric tests, and a repertoire-size bias correction was applied to TCR pairs. To estimate false discovery rates, a later analysis permuted the HLA or CMV assignments 20 times. In a later analysis, co-occurring TCRs were grouped using DBSCAN, and TCRdist sequence similarity was added for clustering within HLA-allele-positive subsets. Repertoires with fewer than 30,000 or more than 120,000 public chains, plus five repertoires with anomalous nucleotide sharing, were excluded from co-occurrence clustering. This immuneACCESS table, as held by TCRdb, lists in-frame sequences with V and J called but not all clones. Of the missing ones, under half trace to an unresolved V gene in checked studies; the others have no known cause. That table gives V, J and clone size, and the DNA gave D and trimming. For this sample there are roughly 100,000 clones; roughly 70% appear just once. The top ten constitute less than 11% of the sample.

This clone was observed a single time. Its antigen target is currently unknown. Within one base of it there is no much larger clone, and no base qualities were kept. Study-level results and caveats: A total of fewer than 200 TCR beta chains were listed by the study as associated with cytomegalovirus. A further reported finding was that TCR beta sequences accurately predicted the HLA-A and HLA-B alleles for most subjects in the first cohort. A later analysis associated about 17,000 TCR beta sequences with specific HLA alleles at a false discovery rate of 0.05. The authors suggested that the approach could potentially be generalized to other disease states and immunological phenotypes. An association between a missense DCLRE1C variant and V-gene and J-gene trimming of TCR beta chains was found in a later genetic analysis and replicated in an independent cohort. A later analysis found that most CMV-associated TCR beta chains appeared HLA-restricted, with HLA associations seemingly driven largely by CMV exposure. The sequencing pipeline was judged likely to have produced a cluster of highly shared sequence variants as a technical artifact. Linkage disequilibrium might explain the correlated functional status among segregating V segments, but an unknown experimental factor could not be ruled out. A later analysis found that HLA-associated TCR beta chains were more clonally expanded and had lower generation probabilities than equally common non-associated chains. In a later analysis, the rate of TCR association differed among HLA loci, with DRB1 alleles having the most associated TCRs and HLA-C alleles having the fewest. Strong co-occurrence of HLA alleles, especially DR and DQ, made assigning TCR associations to individual alleles difficult. For the cohort, immune exposure information was limited to CMV serostatus. Compared with the 666-donor mean, donors in an Asian-associated ancestry cluster had fewer N-insertions in productive TCRs, according to a later genetic analysis. Because HLA typing was unavailable for some donors at each locus, only the typed subset was used in association tests. Because counts were too low, seventeen rarely observed V segments, including chromosome 9 orphons, were excluded from the earlier analysis of some 590 of the donors. This cohort had only TCR beta chains sequenced, and the lack of alpha or paired-chain data limited which features could be detected. In vitro tests confirmed that a few of the cytomegalovirus-associated TCR beta chains recognize cytomegalovirus antigens. While some public TCRs were present in many individuals, most TCR sequences turned up only very rarely across donors. Presence/absence analyses assumed roughly uniform sequencing depth across donors, an assumption that may not hold. In an earlier analysis of over 550 of the donors, most TCR beta V segments were observed in productive rearrangements about 90% or about 30% of the time, broadly matching IMGT annotations. In a later analysis, several top co-occurrence clusters were reported to appear linked to parvovirus B19, influenza, CMV and Epstein-Barr virus. Cytomegalovirus status was reported to be diagnosed by the classifier with high specificity and sensitivity in both the original and validation cohorts.

The clonotype comes from a man between 50 and 59 years old in good health and CMV-seronegative. Sample: PBMCs.

The DNA is TGTGCCAGCAGGGACTCCTCGGGGTTTCGTGGCTACACCTTC. Its protein reads: CASRDSSGFRGYTF. The V gene is TRBV6-5 and the J gene is TRBJ1-2; the D gene is not confidently resolved. The CDR3 covers 14 residues, taking in both the cysteine and the phenylalanine. The only DNA kept is the CDR3, 42 bases in frame from the first base. The junction carries 18 bases between V and J, which are trimmed by 6 bases and 7 bases respectively. From the germline V gene, CDR1 is MNHEY and CDR2 is SVGAGI.